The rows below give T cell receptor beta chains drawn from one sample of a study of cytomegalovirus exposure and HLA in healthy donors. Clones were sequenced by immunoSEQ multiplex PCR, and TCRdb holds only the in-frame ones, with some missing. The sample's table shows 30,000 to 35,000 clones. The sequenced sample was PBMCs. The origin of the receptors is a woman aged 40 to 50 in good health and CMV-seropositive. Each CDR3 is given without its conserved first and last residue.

cdr3_aa: ASSLARGGQGAYEQY
j_call: TRBJ2-7
v_call: TRBV4-2

cdr3_aa: ASSGQPMNTEAF
j_call: TRBJ1-1
v_call: TRBV18

cdr3_aa: ARGAHAYEQY
j_call: NA
v_call: TRBV9

cdr3_aa: AWSGKGGSDEQY
j_call: TRBJ2-7
v_call: TRBV30

cdr3_aa: ASSVGGGFSGDYEQY
j_call: TRBJ2-7
v_call: TRBV9

cdr3_aa: ASSTGVGGGYT
j_call: TRBJ1-2
v_call: TRBV6-4

cdr3_aa: ASKTSSTDTQY
j_call: TRBJ2-3
v_call: TRBV2

cdr3_aa: ASSQDRWKADDSSYEQY
j_call: TRBJ2-7
v_call: TRBV4-1

cdr3_aa: ASSRTSEYTGELF
j_call: TRBJ2-2
v_call: TRBV28

cdr3_aa: ASSPDRGDGTEAF
j_call: TRBJ1-1
v_call: TRBV7-9

cdr3_aa: ASSGGANTGELF
j_call: TRBJ2-2
v_call: TRBV5-4

cdr3_aa: ASSPPGTVSTEAF
j_call: TRBJ1-1
v_call: TRBV18

cdr3_aa: SVKTEKNYGYT
j_call: TRBJ1-2
v_call: TRBV29-1

cdr3_aa: ASSPLGQDLYT
j_call: TRBJ1-2
v_call: TRBV18

cdr3_aa: AWRRPGDKQF
j_call: TRBJ2-1
v_call: TRBV30

cdr3_aa: ANSYGQFTDTQY
j_call: TRBJ2-3
v_call: TRBV6-5

cdr3_aa: ASNYGYEQY
j_call: TRBJ2-7
v_call: TRBV27

cdr3_aa: ASSVGGGDTQY
j_call: TRBJ2-3
v_call: TRBV9

cdr3_aa: ASSLDRGGTEAF
j_call: TRBJ1-1
v_call: TRBV5-1

cdr3_aa: ASVMGDSYEQY
j_call: TRBJ2-7
v_call: TRBV7-9

cdr3_aa: ASSQRRGGGDEQF
j_call: TRBJ2-1
v_call: TRBV6-5

cdr3_aa: ASTVSGLAGVNEQF
j_call: TRBJ2-1
v_call: TRBV5-1

cdr3_aa: ASLLPPGTQY
j_call: TRBJ2-5
v_call: TRBV28

cdr3_aa: ASSKQDMTSQTDTQY
j_call: TRBJ2-3
v_call: TRBV2

cdr3_aa: ASSVEAFTGYGNTEAF
j_call: TRBJ1-1
v_call: TRBV9

cdr3_aa: ASSRSGLWAQY
j_call: TRBJ2-3
v_call: TRBV5-6

cdr3_aa: ASSLAQGLTQY
j_call: TRBJ2-5
v_call: TRBV7-6

cdr3_aa: ASSFLAGNGEQY
j_call: TRBJ2-7
v_call: TRBV5-6

cdr3_aa: ASSRTGTGSYEQY
j_call: TRBJ2-7
v_call: TRBV6-5

cdr3_aa: ASSGPTGFGYT
j_call: TRBJ1-2
v_call: TRBV9

cdr3_aa: ASSLGAGGPGETQY
j_call: TRBJ2-5
v_call: TRBV7-9

cdr3_aa: ASSEGLAVSYEQY
j_call: TRBJ2-7
v_call: TRBV7-2

cdr3_aa: ASSPGQGTVEQY
j_call: TRBJ2-7
v_call: TRBV4-3

cdr3_aa: SASFQETQY
j_call: TRBJ2-5
v_call: TRBV20-1

cdr3_aa: ASSQGFRGSSTDTQY
j_call: TRBJ2-3
v_call: TRBV4-1

cdr3_aa: ASKGSTVSSGNTIY
j_call: TRBJ1-3
v_call: TRBV6-6

cdr3_aa: ASSFLGSLTDTQY
j_call: TRBJ2-3
v_call: TRBV7-3

cdr3_aa: ASNPDRGDYGYT
j_call: TRBJ1-2
v_call: TRBV2

cdr3_aa: SVERETQY
j_call: TRBJ2-5
v_call: TRBV29-1

cdr3_aa: ASAASPYNEQF
j_call: TRBJ2-1
v_call: TRBV2

cdr3_aa: ASSLYPGQGAQF
j_call: TRBJ1-1
v_call: TRBV5-1

cdr3_aa: AWSDTGLDTEAF
j_call: TRBJ1-1
v_call: TRBV30

cdr3_aa: ASRTYRGRADTQY
j_call: TRBJ2-3
v_call: TRBV6-5

cdr3_aa: ASSVGAGGPGDTQY
j_call: TRBJ2-3
v_call: TRBV9

cdr3_aa: ASSRRVAGANVLT
j_call: TRBJ2-6
v_call: TRBV6-1

cdr3_aa: ASSNRTGGVREQY
j_call: TRBJ2-7
v_call: TRBV5-1

cdr3_aa: ASSPRDDNEQF
j_call: TRBJ2-1
v_call: TRBV7-8

cdr3_aa: ASSLELVYGYT
j_call: TRBJ1-2
v_call: TRBV7-9

cdr3_aa: ASSYGTTYEQY
j_call: TRBJ2-7
v_call: TRBV6-5

cdr3_aa: ASSSQSTNEKLF
j_call: TRBJ1-4
v_call: TRBV5-1